This passage covers 24 T cell receptor beta chains from one sample sequenced in a study of blood T cell repertoires in COVID-19. This table comes from immunoSEQ multiplex PCR, and its TCRdb copy is limited to in-frame clones, with some not included. The sample records 490,000 or so clones, more than 85% being singletons. Material for sequencing was PBMCs or T cells enriched from blood (not recorded which). These receptors all come from a woman aged 55 to 70 who had recovered from COVID-19.

The table lists this clone with a few counts. J is TRBJ1-6 and V is TRBV2; D gene unclear. CDR3 length: 15 amino acids. Germline V gene lookup returns CDR1 SNHLY and CDR2 FYNNEI. V was shortened by 9 bases and J by 7 bases, with 19 bases between the two germline ends. The CDR3 loop is CASQLTEVQNSPLHF. The CDR3 bases are TGTGCCAGTCAGTTGACGGAGGTTCAGAATTCACCCCTCCACTTT.

This chain links TRBV9 with TRBJ2-1; no clear D gene. CDR3 length equals 17 residues. Germline CDR1 is SGDLS and CDR2 is YYNGEE. V gave up 6 bases and J gave up 0 bases, with 19 bases separating them. CDR3 in DNA: TGTGCCAGCACTCAAAGCCAAACGAGAAGCTCCTACAATGAGCAGTTCTTC. The encoded protein is CASTQSQTRSSYNEQFF.

The V gene is TRBV13, the J gene TRBJ2-7; D is possibly TRBD2 (5 bases). The CDR3 totals 12 residues. Trimming took 5 bases from V and 6 from J, leaving 11 bases between them. Germline values: CDR1 PRHDT, CDR2 FYEKMQ (reference sequence). Here the CDR3 reads CASSTLVREQYF. CDR3 coding DNA: TGTGCCAGCAGCACACTAGTTCGCGAGCAGTACTTC.

This clone was seen once. V and J are TRBV19 and TRBJ1-4, with D possibly being TRBD1 (5 bases). V shed 3 bases and J shed 0 bases, with 8 bases lying between them. The CDR3 has 15 amino acids. Germline loops: CDR1 LNHDA, CDR2 SQIVND (reference sequence). CDR3 loop: CASSMVTATNEKLFF. In DNA form, the CDR3 reads TGTGCCAGTAGTATGGTGACAGCAACTAATGAAAAACTGTTTTTT.

This clone was seen only a few times. The chain employs TRBV27 and TRBJ2-3; the D gene could be TRBD1 or TRBD2 (10 bases each). The CDR3 has 19 residues. Trimming pared 2 bases from V and 6 bases from J, leaving 27 bases between. Germline V CDR1 and CDR2: MNHEY, SMNVEV (reference sequence). This CDR3 reads CASSLIGQGGMTSGDTQYF. As DNA, the CDR3 is TGTGCCAGCAGTTTAATCGGACAGGGGGGAATGACTAGCGGGGATACGCAGTATTTT.

To note about this clone: This CDR3 is also generated by other DNA sequences in the sample. This chain uses TRBV28 with TRBJ1-5; a weak D match, TRBD1 (5 bases). The CDR3 spans 12 residues. The germline gives CDR1 MDHEN, CDR2 SYDVKM. Trimming took 6 bases from V and 6 from J, leaving 9 bases between them. The CDR3 region is CASSLRVQPQHF. The CDR3 nucleotides read TGTGCCAGCAGCCTCAGGGTTCAGCCCCAGCATTTT.

V usage is TRBV24-1 and J usage is TRBJ2-5, with 7 nucleotides matching TRBD2. The germline V gene has CDR1 KGHDR and CDR2 SFDVKD. V lost 3 bases and J lost 4; bases outside the gene matches: 4. The CDR3 has 14 amino acids. Here the CDR3 reads CATSDPRGGETQYF. The CDR3 DNA follows: TGTGCCACCAGTGATCCCCGCGGGGGAGAGACCCAGTACTTC.

This clone was counted a single time. The rearrangement links TRBV29-1 to TRBJ1-1; weak D call: TRBD1 (5 bases). V was cut by 4 bases and J by 4 bases, with 16 bases left in between. CDR1 is SQVTM, CDR2 ANQGSEA, per germline. The CDR3 spans 14 residues. CDR3 sequence reads: CSVAGSLGATEAFF. The DNA for the CDR3 is TGCAGCGTTGCAGGTTCACTTGGGGCCACTGAAGCTTTCTTT.

The chain combines TRBV7-6 with TRBJ2-7; 7 bases align to TRBD1. V gave up 5 bases and J gave up 7 bases; unmatched junction bases: 11. The CDR3 is 14 amino acids. Germline V lookup: CDR1 SGHVS, CDR2 FNYEAQ. Here the CDR3 DNA reads TGTGCCAGCAGCCTACCCGACAGGGCGTCTGAGCAGTACTTC. It is translated as CASSLPDRASEQYF.

Concerning this clone: In the same sample, other DNA sequences code for this CDR3. The chain recombines TRBV6-1 with TRBJ1-3; TRBD1 matches 8 bases. The germline CDR1 and CDR2 sequences are MNHNS and SASEGT. The CDR3 runs 14 residues. J lost 4 bases, V lost 6 bases, and 5 bases had no gene match. CDR3 DNA sequence: TGTGCCAGCAGGGGACAGGCTTCCGGAAACACCATATATTTT. Protein product: CASRGQASGNTIYF.

J is TRBJ1-2 and V is TRBV9; 8 bases map to TRBD1. Per germline, CDR1 SGDLS and CDR2 YYNGEE. The CDR3 covers 13 residues. The ends lost 6 bases at V and 3 bases at J; junction bases unmatched: 4. CDR3 nucleotide sequence: TGTGCCAGCAAGGACAGGGACGACTATGGCTACACCTTC. It yields the protein CASKDRDDYGYTF. Variable domain in full (rest from reference TRBV9 and TRBJ1-2): DSGVTQTPKHLITATGQRVTLRCSPRSGDLSVYWYQQSLDQGLQFLIQYYNGEERAKGNILERFSAQQFPDLHSELNLSSLELGDSALYFCASKDRDDYGYTFGSGTRLTVV.

A remark on this clone: Other nucleotide sequences from this sample produce the same CDR3. This chain uses TRBV29-1 with TRBJ1-1; D unresolved. Looked up from germline, CDR1 is SQVTM and CDR2 is ANQGSEA. The CDR3 totals 10 residues. V gave up 7 bases and J gave up 0 bases, with 3 bases separating them. The CDR3 is CSGVNTEAFF. CDR3 coding DNA: TGCAGCGGCGTGAACACTGAAGCTTTCTTT. Filled out from reference TRBV29-1 and TRBJ1-1, the complete variable domain reads SAVISQKPSRDICQRGTSLTIQCQVDSQVTMMFWYRQQPGQSLTLIATANQGSEATYESGFVIDKFPISRPNLTFSTLTVSNMSPEDSSIYLCSGVNTEAFFGQGTRLTVV.

V is TRBV14 and J is TRBJ2-3; no clear D gene. The germline gives CDR1 SGHDN, CDR2 FVKESK. Trimming removed 2 bases at V and 1 base at J, with 10 bases between. The CDR3 is 15 residues long. This CDR3 is CASSQNNAGTDTQYF. The DNA of the CDR3 is TGTGCCAGCAGCCAAAATAACGCGGGCACAGATACGCAGTATTTT. The whole variable domain, filled in from reference TRBV14 and TRBJ2-3, reads EAGVTQFPSHSVIEKGQTVTLRCDPISGHDNLYWYRRVMGKEIKFLLHFVKESKQDESGMPNNRFLAERTGGTYSTLKVQPAELEDSGVYFCASSQNNAGTDTQYFGPGTRLTVL.

V and J are TRBV5-1 and TRBJ1-4; D is perhaps TRBD1 (5 bases). Germline CDR1 and CDR2: SGHRS and YFSETQ. The ends were cut back, 1 base at V and 6 bases at J, with 10 bases in the middle. This CDR3 region has 14 residues. The CDR3 coding sequence is TGCGCCAGCAGCTTGCGACCGGGGGATGAAAAACTGTTTTTT. It encodes CASSLRPGDEKLFF.

This chain connects TRBV2 to TRBJ2-4; TRBD1 aligns across 10 bases. The germline CDR1 and CDR2 sequences are SNHLY and FYNNEI. The CDR3 contains 13 residues. Unmatched junction bases numbered 9, after V lost 6 bases and J lost 13 bases. CDR3 loop: CASSEKTGGVQYF. The CDR3 DNA sequence: TGTGCCAGCAGCGAGAAGACAGGGGGCGTCCAGTACTTC.

The genes are TRBV2 and TRBJ1-5, with D maybe TRBD1 (6 bases). The CDR3 spans 14 residues. Trimming removed 5 bases from V and 5 bases from J, with 13 bases in between. Looked up from germline, CDR1 is SNHLY and CDR2 is FYNNEI. The CDR3: CASSSTGPDQPQHF. DNA of the CDR3: TGTGCCAGCAGTTCTACAGGGCCAGATCAGCCCCAGCATTTT.

Details on this clone: Distinct nucleotide sequences in the sample also encode this CDR3. J is TRBJ1-6 and V is TRBV30, with D maybe TRBD1 (6 bases). Per germline, CDR1 GTSNPN and CDR2 SVGIG (reference sequence). The V end was cut by 2 bases, the J end by 7 bases, with 9 bases between. The length of the CDR3 is 13 residues. The CDR3 nucleotides read TGTGCCTGGAGTCTCCAGGGGAATTCACCCCTCCACTTT. It specifies CAWSLQGNSPLHF.

This clone was counted once. The V call is TRBV25-1, the J call TRBJ2-1, with D perhaps TRBD2 (6 bases). V lost 4 bases and J 10 bases, leaving 14 bases between the germline ends. The germline V gene encodes CDR1 MGHDK and CDR2 SYGVNS. This CDR3 has 13 amino acids. CDR3 bases: TGTGCCAGCAGTGCCTACACCGGGGGAGAGCAGTTCTTC. Translating it yields CASSAYTGGEQFF.

The chain has TRBV9 and TRBJ2-4; 7 bases map to TRBD1. V lost 4 bases to trimming and J lost 0 bases; unmatched junction nucleotides: 4. Germline V lookup: CDR1 SGDLS, CDR2 YYNGEE. This CDR3 has 15 residues. CDR3: CASSQQGLAKNIQYF. For the CDR3, the DNA is TGTGCCAGCAGCCAACAGGGGTTAGCCAAAAACATTCAGTACTTC.

The gene calls are TRBV7-2 and TRBJ1-1; possibly TRBD1 for D (5 bases). The CDR3 totals 14 residues. Germline values: CDR1 SGHTA, CDR2 FQGNSA. V shed 3 bases and J shed 3 bases, with 11 bases lying between them. The CDR3 loop reads CASSFRPGDTEAFF. The CDR3, as DNA: TGTGCCAGCAGCTTTCGTCCGGGGGACACTGAAGCTTTCTTT.

This clone was seen only a few times. The gene calls are TRBV3-1 (or the pseudogene TRBV3-2) and TRBJ1-2, with D hard to call. This CDR3 has 14 residues. V lost 1 base, J lost 8 bases, and 14 bases lay in between. Germline lookup yields CDR1 LGHDT and CDR2 YNNKEL (reference sequence). The CDR3 spells CASSQVAGTRGYTF. DNA for the CDR3: TGTGCCAGCAGCCAAGTTGCGGGAACGCGGGGCTACACCTTC.

This clone has a handful of counts. The rearrangement uses TRBV19 and TRBJ1-6; the D gene is possibly TRBD1 (6 bases). This CDR3 is 15 amino acids long. Germline V lookup: CDR1 LNHDA, CDR2 SQIVND (reference sequence). Between the trimmed V and J ends, which lost 3 bases and 7 bases, there was a span of 13 bases. CDR3: CASSIGGRGNSPLHF. The CDR3 DNA reads as TGTGCCAGTAGTATCGGTGGCAGGGGAAATTCACCCCTCCACTTT.

This clone was observed once. V and J are TRBV25-1 and TRBJ2-1; 9 positions match TRBD1. V shed 8 bases, J shed 6 bases, and the junction held 11 bases outside the gene matches. The CDR3 covers 15 residues. Looked up from germline, CDR1 is MGHDK and CDR2 is SYGVNS. CDR3 nucleotide sequence: TGTGCCAGCCGTTTATCGGGACAGGGCCTCAATGAGCAGTTCTTC. As protein: CASRLSGQGLNEQFF.

The chain couples TRBV19 to TRBJ1-2; D is ambiguous. CDR1 is LNHDA, CDR2 SQIVND, per germline (reference sequence). V was shortened by 3 bases and J by 2 bases, with 7 bases between the two germline ends. CDR3 length equals 13 residues. CDR3 loop: CASSMRENYGYTF. CDR3 nucleotide sequence: TGTGCCAGTAGTATGAGGGAAAACTATGGCTACACCTTC.